A single sample is the source of the 24 T cell receptor beta chains below, sequenced in a study of cytomegalovirus exposure and HLA in healthy donors. A multiplex PCR was run with 60 Vbeta primers and 13 Jbeta primers. Produced via immunoSEQ multiplex PCR; TCRdb's table is partial and in-frame only. Among 90,000 to 150,000 clones listed, around 77% were seen once. The sample was PBMCs. The receptors stem from a human donor in good health.

The gene calls are TRBV2 and TRBJ2-1; 9 bases fit TRBD2. The CDR3 is 15 residues long. V was clipped by 6 bases and J by 0 bases; unmatched bases: 3. Germline CDR1 is SNHLY and CDR2 is FYNNEI. The CDR3 spells CASRLSGSSYNEQFF. The CDR3 DNA is TGTGCCAGCAGACTTAGCGGGAGCTCCTACAATGAGCAGTTCTTC.

This chain uses TRBV5-1 with TRBJ2-5; no clear D. Germline lookup yields CDR1 SGHRS and CDR2 YFSETQ. CDR3 size: 16 residues. Trimming stripped 1 base from V and 1 base from J, with 14 bases between. CDR3: CASSLSQYGPQETQYF. In nucleotides, the CDR3 is TGCGCCAGCAGCTTGAGTCAATATGGGCCCCAAGAGACCCAGTACTTC.

The CDR3 loop is CASSRDPTNEKLFF. The CDR3 nucleotides read TGCGCCAGCAGCAGGGATCCAACTAATGAAAAACTGTTTTTT. The chain has TRBV10-2 and TRBJ1-4; a weak D match, TRBD1 (5 bases). V shed 6 bases and J shed 0 bases, with 8 bases lying between them. The CDR3 is made up of 14 amino acids. Germline values: CDR1 WSHSY, CDR2 SAAADI.

This chain joins TRBV28 and TRBJ2-7, with 10 bases identical to TRBD2. Looked up from germline, CDR1 is MDHEN and CDR2 is SYDVKM. This CDR3 has 15 amino acids. V was pared by 5 bases and J by 3 bases, with 7 bases of the junction left unmatched. CDR3 bases: TGTGCCAGCAGTCCCGGTAGCGGGAGGTACTACGAGCAGTACTTC. It is translated as CASSPGSGRYYEQYF. Full variable domain (missing parts from reference TRBV28 and TRBJ2-7): DVKVTQSSRYLVKRTGEKVFLECVQDMDHENMFWYRQDPGLGLRLIYFSYDVKMKEKGDIPEGYSVSREKKERFSLILESASTNQTSMYLCASSPGSGRYYEQYFGPGTRLTVT.

This clone was counted only a few times. V usage is TRBV28 and J usage is TRBJ2-7; TRBD1 might be the D (5 bases). The CDR3 loop spans 12 amino acids. Germline CDR1 reads MDHEN; CDR2 reads SYDVKM. V was trimmed by 6 bases and J by 5 bases, leaving 11 bases between them. CDR3 residues: CASSQGGHEQYF. The DNA for the CDR3 is TGTGCCAGCAGCCAGGGCGGACACGAGCAGTACTTC.

This clone was counted between two and nine times. Compared with germline, one end of the junction differs, possibly owing to a read error. The CDR3 DNA sequence: TGTGCTAGCAGCTTAGGGACTAGCGGGAGCAATGAGCAGTTCTTC. Its translation is CASSLGTSGSNEQFF. The chain links TRBV7-7 to TRBJ2-1; 14 bases fit TRBD2. Per germline, CDR1 SSHAT and CDR2 FNYEAQ (reference sequence). CDR3 size: 15 residues. Variable domain in full (rest from reference TRBV7-7 and TRBJ2-1): GAGVSQSPRYKVTKRGQDVTLRCDPISSHATLYWYQQALGQGPEFLTYFNYEAQPDKSGLPSDRFSAERPEGSISTLTIQRTEQRDSAMYRCASSLGTSGSNEQFFGPGTRLTVL.

DNA for the CDR3: TGCGCCAGCAGCACAAAGGGGGCTGGTGAAGCTTTCTTT. It translates to CASSTKGAGEAFF. This chain uses TRBV5-1 with TRBJ1-1; 7 nucleotides agree with TRBD1. With 4 bases clipped from V and 7 bases from J, the junction kept 7 bases outside the gene matches. CDR3 length: 13 residues. Germline CDR1 and CDR2: SGHRS and YFSETQ.

Only one count was recorded for this clone. V is TRBV5-4 and J is TRBJ2-3, with 11 positions matching TRBD1. The germline V gene has CDR1 SGHNT and CDR2 YYREEE (reference sequence). Trimming cost V 1 base and J 2 bases; bases outside gene matches: 9. The CDR3 length is 18 residues. The DNA for the CDR3 is TGTGCCAGCAGCTTGCCCCCAGGACAGGGGGCGAACACAGATACGCAGTATTTT. Translated, it gives CASSLPPGQGANTDTQYF.

As regards this clone: The sample contains more than one DNA sequence encoding this CDR3. The chain employs TRBV20-1 and TRBJ2-1; D not certain. V was trimmed by 2 bases and J by 7 bases, leaving 6 bases between them. The CDR3 extends over 11 amino acids. The germline V gene has CDR1 DFQATT and CDR2 SNEGSKA (reference sequence). CDR3 DNA sequence: TGCAGTGCTAGACTCGTGAATGAGCAGTTCTTC. It codes for CSARLVNEQFF.

This clone was counted a few times. The rearrangement joins TRBV28 to TRBJ2-7, with 10 positions matching TRBD2. With V trimmed by 7 bases and J by 7 bases, 22 bases remained unmatched. The CDR3 totals 18 residues. The V gene's germline CDR1 is MDHEN and CDR2 SYDVKM. CDR3 loop: CASTPPGVALAGVGEQYF. CDR3 coding DNA: TGTGCCAGCACTCCCCCTGGCGTTGCGCTAGCGGGGGTAGGGGAGCAGTACTTC.

The chain joins TRBV28 to TRBJ2-1, with 8 bases aligning to TRBD2. The junction had 14 bases not matched to a gene; V was cut back by 6 bases and J by 7 bases. Germline V gene data show CDR1 as MDHEN and CDR2 as SYDVKM. The CDR3 extends over 16 amino acids. In DNA form, the CDR3 reads TGTGCCAGCAGCCCCCCGGCCAGCGGGAGAAGGAATGAGCAGTTCTTC. Translating gives CASSPPASGRRNEQFF.

V is TRBV27 and J is TRBJ2-3; TRBD1 might be the D (5 bases). Germline values: CDR1 MNHEY, CDR2 SMNVEV (reference sequence). The length of the CDR3 is 15 residues. V shed 3 bases and J shed 3 bases, with 13 bases lying between them. CDR3 residues: CASSFQGFGTDTQYF. The CDR3 nucleotides read TGTGCCAGCAGTTTCCAGGGATTCGGGACAGATACGCAGTATTTT.

This chain links TRBV18 with TRBJ1-5; maybe TRBD1 (5 bases). Germline loops: CDR1 KGHSH, CDR2 LQKENI. The CDR3 is 13 residues long. The V end lost 2 bases, the J end lost 7 bases, and 9 bases lay between the germline ends. The CDR3 DNA reads as TGTGCCAGCTCACCAGGGGGGGACCAGCCCCAGCATTTT. It specifies CASSPGGDQPQHF.

The chain employs TRBV20-1 and TRBJ1-1, with no clear D. CDR1 is DFQATT and CDR2 is SNEGSKA in the germline V gene (reference sequence). The V and J ends lost 7 bases and 0 bases respectively, with 6 bases between them. This CDR3 is built from 11 residues. In DNA form, the CDR3 reads TGCAGTGTTGAGGTGAACACTGAAGCTTTCTTT. It codes for CSVEVNTEAFF.

The rearrangement uses TRBV6-5 and TRBJ2-7; D might be TRBD1 (6 bases). This CDR3 has 13 residues. The V end lost 3 bases, the J end lost 4 bases, and 10 bases lay between the germline ends. Germline loops: CDR1 MNHEY, CDR2 SVGAGI. The CDR3 coding sequence is TGTGCCAGCAGTTATGGGACAAATTACGAGCAGTACTTC. Translating it yields CASSYGTNYEQYF.

The V and J genes are TRBV21-1 and TRBJ2-1; TRBD1, the D gene given by the table, was not confirmed from the DNA. TRBV21-1 is flagged as a pseudogene. CDR3 size: 13 residues. The CDR3 nucleotides are TGTGCCAGCATCGGACAGGTCTCGGGGGAGCAGTTCTTC. Translated: CASIGQVSGEQFF.

The genes are TRBV5-1 and TRBJ2-5; D perhaps matches TRBD2 (5 bases). The closer fit of TRBJ2-7 to the DNA end suggests the J call may be wrong. Per the germline V gene, CDR1 is SGHRS and CDR2 is YFSETQ. The CDR3 contains 15 residues. The CDR3 region has the DNA TGCGCCAGCAGCTTGGCGGCTGGCGGGCCCTACGAGCAGTACTTC. Encoded protein: CASSLAAGGPYEQYF.

This clone has just a few counts. This chain connects TRBV29-1 to TRBJ1-2; tentative D call: TRBD1 (5 bases). The CDR3 extends over 14 amino acids. V lost 7 bases to trimming and J lost 4 bases, with 19 bases between them. CDR1 and CDR2 from the germline V gene are SQVTM and ANQGSEA. The CDR3 sequence: CSAEKISQGYGYTF. CDR3 coding DNA: TGCAGCGCGGAAAAAATATCCCAGGGCTATGGCTACACCTTC.

There are a few counts of this clone. The genes are TRBV5-1 and TRBJ1-2; 10 bases match TRBD1. This CDR3 contains 15 residues. The V gene end was trimmed by 4 bases and the J gene end by 5 bases; junction bases not matched to a gene: 8. The V gene's germline CDR1 is SGHRS and CDR2 YFSETQ. CDR3: CASSTGQGVGYGYTF. The CDR3 region has the DNA TGCGCCAGCAGCACCGGACAGGGGGTTGGGTATGGCTACACCTTC.

The chain employs TRBV18 and TRBJ2-3, with D unclear. V lost 1 base to trimming and J lost 6 bases, with 5 bases between them. The germline V gene has CDR1 KGHSH and CDR2 LQKENI. The CDR3 is 12 amino acids. CDR3 region: CASSPLIDTQYF. Written as DNA, the CDR3 is TGTGCCAGCTCACCACTCATTGATACGCAGTATTTT.

The chain has TRBV21-1 and TRBJ2-7; the table's TRBD2 call for D was not verified on the DNA. TRBV21-1 has pseudogene status. This CDR3 is built from 13 residues. CDR3 amino acids: CASRRTSSYEQYF. CDR3 sequence (DNA): TGTGCCAGCAGAAGGACTAGCTCCTACGAGCAGTACTTC.

This clone occurred a few times. This rearrangement joins TRBV6-5 to TRBJ2-7; D might be TRBD2 (6 bases). The V end was cut by 3 bases, the J end by 6 bases, with 15 bases between. From germline, CDR1 is MNHEY and CDR2 SVGAGI. The CDR3 runs to 14 residues. The CDR3 region is CASSYTGPGGEQYF. CDR3 DNA sequence: TGTGCCAGCAGTTATACCGGGCCCGGGGGCGAGCAGTACTTC.

V usage is TRBV27 and J usage is TRBJ2-1, with 12 bases identical to TRBD2. V shed 5 bases, J shed 10 bases, and the junction held 9 bases outside the gene matches. The CDR3 loop spans 15 amino acids. Germline values: CDR1 MNHEY, CDR2 SMNVEV (reference sequence). Written as DNA, the CDR3 is TGTGCCAGCAGTGTGACTAGCGGGAGTGTATTGGAGCAGTTCTTC. Amino acid sequence: CASSVTSGSVLEQFF.

This clone came up a few times. The rearrangement uses TRBV6-6 and TRBJ1-5; D possibly corresponds to TRBD1 (5 bases). The CDR3 covers 14 residues. Germline loops: CDR1 MNHNY, CDR2 SVGAGI (reference sequence). V was cut by 0 bases and J by 7 bases, with 10 bases left in between. CDR3 residues: CASSYSKGYQPQHF. CDR3 in DNA: TGTGCCAGCAGTTACTCGAAGGGGTACCAGCCCCAGCATTTT.